These T cell receptor beta chains were read from a single sample in a study of monozygotic twins with inflammatory bowel disease. Using the 5' RACE reads, TCRdb records one entry per CDR3 protein without DNA. This sample's clone table lists around 400,000 distinct CDR3 sequences. The sequenced sample consisted of blood. Source of these receptors: a human donor with ulcerative colitis or Crohn's disease, or a healthy co-twin of an affected twin (not recorded which). CDR3s include the opening cysteine and the closing phenylalanine or tryptophan.

V,J,CDR3
TRBV7-2,TRBJ1-2,CASSPMKQGRGGYTF
TRBV20-1,TRBJ1-3,CSARDQNTIYF
TRBV12-3/TRBV12-4,TRBJ2-7,CASSPSGQIYEQYF
TRBV20-1,TRBJ2-7,CSARSVAGGYEQYF
TRBV18,TRBJ1-1,CASSPPNTEAFF
TRBV7-9,TRBJ2-7,CASSSPLAGGNHEQYF
TRBV6-6,TRBJ2-7,CASGGNGLEQYF
TRBV7-9,TRBJ2-7,CASSATTTPFYEQYF
TRBV20-1,TRBJ1-5,CSALDVNSNQPQHF
TRBV6-2/TRBV6-3,TRBJ2-7,CASSYPGLSPEQYF
TRBV29-1,TRBJ1-1,CSVERGLNTEAFF
TRBV3-1,TRBJ2-1,CASSQDSSGTGTYNEQFF